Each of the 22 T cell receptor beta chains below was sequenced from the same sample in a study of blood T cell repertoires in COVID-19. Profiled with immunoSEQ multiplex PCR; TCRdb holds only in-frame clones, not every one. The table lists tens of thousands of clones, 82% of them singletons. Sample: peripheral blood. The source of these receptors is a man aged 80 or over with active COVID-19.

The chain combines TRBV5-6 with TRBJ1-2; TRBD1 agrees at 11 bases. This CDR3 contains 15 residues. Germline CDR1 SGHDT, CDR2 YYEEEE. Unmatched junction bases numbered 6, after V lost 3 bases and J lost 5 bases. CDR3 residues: CASSSGQGAGYGYTF. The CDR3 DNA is TGTGCCAGCAGCTCCGGACAGGGGGCCGGGTATGGCTACACCTTC. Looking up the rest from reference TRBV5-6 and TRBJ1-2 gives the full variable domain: DAGVTQSPTHLIKTRGQQVTLRCSPKSGHDTVSWYQQALGQGPQFIFQYYEEEERQRGNFPDRFSGHQFPNYSSELNVNALLLGDSALYLCASSSGQGAGYGYTFGSGTRLTVV.

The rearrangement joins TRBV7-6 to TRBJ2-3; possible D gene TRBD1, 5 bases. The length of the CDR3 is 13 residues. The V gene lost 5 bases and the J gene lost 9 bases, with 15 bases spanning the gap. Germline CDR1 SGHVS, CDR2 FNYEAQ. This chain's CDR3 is CASSPPGHETQYF. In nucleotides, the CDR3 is TGTGCCAGCAGCCCCCCAGGACATGAAACGCAGTATTTT.

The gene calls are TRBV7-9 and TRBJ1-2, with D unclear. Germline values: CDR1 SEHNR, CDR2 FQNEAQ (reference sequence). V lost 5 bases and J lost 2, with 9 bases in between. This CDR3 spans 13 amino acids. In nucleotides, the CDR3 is TGTGCCAGCAGCCCGGCGGTCAACTATGGCTACACCTTC. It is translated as CASSPAVNYGYTF.

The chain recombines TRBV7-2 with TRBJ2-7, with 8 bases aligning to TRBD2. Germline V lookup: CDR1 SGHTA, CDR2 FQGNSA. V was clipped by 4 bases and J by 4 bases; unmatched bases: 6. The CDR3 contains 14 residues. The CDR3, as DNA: TGTGCCAGCAGCTCGGGACTAGTCGGTTACGAGCAGTACTTC. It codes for CASSSGLVGYEQYF.

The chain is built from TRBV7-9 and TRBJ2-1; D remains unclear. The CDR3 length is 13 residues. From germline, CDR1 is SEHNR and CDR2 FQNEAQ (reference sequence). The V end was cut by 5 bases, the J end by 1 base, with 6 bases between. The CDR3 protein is CASSPFSYNEQFF. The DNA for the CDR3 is TGTGCCAGCAGCCCGTTTTCCTACAATGAGCAGTTCTTC. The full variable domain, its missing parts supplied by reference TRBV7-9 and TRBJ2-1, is DTGVSQNPRHKITKRGQNVTFRCDPISEHNRLYWYRQTLGQGPEFLTYFQNEAQLEKSRLLSDRFSAERPKGSFSTLEIQRTEQGDSAMYLCASSPFSYNEQFFGPGTRLTVL.

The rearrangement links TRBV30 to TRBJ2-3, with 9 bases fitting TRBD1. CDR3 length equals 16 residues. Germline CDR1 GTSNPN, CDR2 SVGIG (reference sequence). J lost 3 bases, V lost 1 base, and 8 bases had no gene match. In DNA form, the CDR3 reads TGTGCCTGGAGTGCTTCACAGGGGGCTAGGACAGATACGCAGTATTTT. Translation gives CAWSASQGARTDTQYF.

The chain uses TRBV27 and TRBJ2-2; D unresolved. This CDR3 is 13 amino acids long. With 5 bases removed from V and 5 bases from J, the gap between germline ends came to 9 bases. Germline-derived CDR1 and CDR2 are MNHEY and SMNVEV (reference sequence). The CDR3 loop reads CASSPSRTGELFF. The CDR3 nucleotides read TGTGCCAGCAGTCCCTCGAGGACCGGGGAGCTGTTTTTT.

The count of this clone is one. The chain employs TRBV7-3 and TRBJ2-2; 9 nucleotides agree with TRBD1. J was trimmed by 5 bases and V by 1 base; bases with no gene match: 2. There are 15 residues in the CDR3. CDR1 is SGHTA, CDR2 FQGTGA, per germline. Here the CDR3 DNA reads TGTGCCAGCAGCTTAAGGACAGGGGTAACCGGGGAGCTGTTTTTT. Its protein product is CASSLRTGVTGELFF.

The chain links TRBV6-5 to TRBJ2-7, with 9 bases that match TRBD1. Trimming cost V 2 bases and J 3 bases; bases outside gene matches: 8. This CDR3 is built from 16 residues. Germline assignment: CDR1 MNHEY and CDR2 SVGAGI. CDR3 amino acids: CASSYIGQGLHYEQYF. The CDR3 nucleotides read TGTGCCAGCAGTTACATTGGACAGGGGCTCCACTACGAGCAGTACTTC.

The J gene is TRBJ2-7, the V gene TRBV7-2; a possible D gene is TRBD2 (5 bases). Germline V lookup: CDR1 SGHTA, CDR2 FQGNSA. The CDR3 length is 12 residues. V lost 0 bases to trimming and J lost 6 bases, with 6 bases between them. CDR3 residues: CASSLAAGEQYF. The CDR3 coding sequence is TGTGCCAGCAGCTTAGCCGCGGGCGAGCAGTACTTC.

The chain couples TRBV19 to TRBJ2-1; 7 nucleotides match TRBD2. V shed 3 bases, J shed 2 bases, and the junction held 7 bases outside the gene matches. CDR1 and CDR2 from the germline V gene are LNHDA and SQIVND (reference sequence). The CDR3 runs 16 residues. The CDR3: CASSIGGGGAYNEQFF. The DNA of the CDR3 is TGTGCCAGTAGTATTGGTGGTGGGGGGGCCTACAATGAGCAGTTCTTC. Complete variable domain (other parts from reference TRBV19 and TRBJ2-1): DGGITQSPKYLFRKEGQNVTLSCEQNLNHDAMYWYRQDPGQGLRLIYYSQIVNDFQKGDIAEGYSVSREKKESFPLTVTSAQKNPTAFYLCASSIGGGGAYNEQFFGPGTRLTVL.

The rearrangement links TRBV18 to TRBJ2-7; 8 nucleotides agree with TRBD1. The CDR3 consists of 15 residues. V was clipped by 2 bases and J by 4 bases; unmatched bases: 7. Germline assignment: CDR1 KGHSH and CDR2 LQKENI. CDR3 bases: TGTGCCAGCTCACCAGTGAGGACAGGGTATTACGAGCAGTACTTC. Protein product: CASSPVRTGYYEQYF. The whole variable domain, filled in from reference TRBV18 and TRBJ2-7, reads NAGVMQNPRHLVRRRGQEARLRCSPMKGHSHVYWYRQLPEEGLKFMVYLQKENIIDESGMPKERFSAEFPKEGPSILRIQQVVRGDSAAYFCASSPVRTGYYEQYFGPGTRLTVT.

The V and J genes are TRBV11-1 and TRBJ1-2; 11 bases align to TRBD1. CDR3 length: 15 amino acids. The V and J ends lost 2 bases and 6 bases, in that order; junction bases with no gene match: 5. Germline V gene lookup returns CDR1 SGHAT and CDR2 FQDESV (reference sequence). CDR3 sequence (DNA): TGTGCCAGCAGCTTACACCCGGGACAGGGGGATGGCTACACCTTC. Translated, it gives CASSLHPGQGDGYTF.

The CDR3 nucleotides are TGTGCCAGCAGCCTCGCCCGGGGGGCGAACTACGAGCAGTACTTC. Translated: CASSLARGANYEQYF. The rearrangement joins TRBV3-1 (or the pseudogene TRBV3-2) to TRBJ2-7, with TRBD2 as a possible D gene (7 bases). V lost 4 bases and J lost 3, with 16 bases in between. The CDR3 has 15 amino acids. The germline V gene encodes CDR1 LGHDT and CDR2 YNNKEL (reference sequence).

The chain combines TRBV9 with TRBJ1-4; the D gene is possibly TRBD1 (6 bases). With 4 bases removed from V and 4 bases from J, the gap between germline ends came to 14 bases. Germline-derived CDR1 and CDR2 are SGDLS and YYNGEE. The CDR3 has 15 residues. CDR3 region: CASSPRGGNNEKLFF. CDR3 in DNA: TGTGCCAGCAGCCCCCGAGGGGGTAATAATGAAAAACTGTTTTTT.

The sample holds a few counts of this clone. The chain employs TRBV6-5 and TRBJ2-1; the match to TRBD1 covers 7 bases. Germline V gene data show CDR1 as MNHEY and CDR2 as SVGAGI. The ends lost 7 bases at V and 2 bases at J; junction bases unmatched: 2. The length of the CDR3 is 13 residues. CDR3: CASTGTAYNEQFF. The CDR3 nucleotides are TGTGCCAGCACCGGGACAGCCTACAATGAGCAGTTCTTC.

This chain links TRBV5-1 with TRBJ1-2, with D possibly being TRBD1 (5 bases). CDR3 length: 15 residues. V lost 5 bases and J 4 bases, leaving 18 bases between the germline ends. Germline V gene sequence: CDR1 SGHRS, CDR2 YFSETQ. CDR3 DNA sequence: TGCGCCAGCAGTTTTCCAGATCAGGGAGGCTATGGCTACACCTTC. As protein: CASSFPDQGGYGYTF. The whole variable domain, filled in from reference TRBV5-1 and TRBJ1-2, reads KAGVTQTPRYLIKTRGQQVTLSCSPISGHRSVSWYQQTPGQGLQFLFEYFSETQRNKGNFPGRFSGRQFSNSRSEMNVSTLELGDSALYLCASSFPDQGGYGYTFGSGTRLTVV.

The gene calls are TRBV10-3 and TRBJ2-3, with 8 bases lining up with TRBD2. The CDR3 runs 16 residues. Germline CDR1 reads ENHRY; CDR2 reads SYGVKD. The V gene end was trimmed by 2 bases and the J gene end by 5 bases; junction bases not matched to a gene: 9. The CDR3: CAISEPAGGAQDTQYF. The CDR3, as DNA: TGTGCCATCAGTGAGCCGGCGGGAGGTGCCCAAGATACGCAGTATTTT.

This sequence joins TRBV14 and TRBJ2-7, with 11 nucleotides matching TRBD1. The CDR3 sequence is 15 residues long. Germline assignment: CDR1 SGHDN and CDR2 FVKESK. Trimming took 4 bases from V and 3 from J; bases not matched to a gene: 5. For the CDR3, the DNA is TGTGCCAGCAGCCGCAAGGGACAGGGGGGCTACGAGCAGTACTTC. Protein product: CASSRKGQGGYEQYF.

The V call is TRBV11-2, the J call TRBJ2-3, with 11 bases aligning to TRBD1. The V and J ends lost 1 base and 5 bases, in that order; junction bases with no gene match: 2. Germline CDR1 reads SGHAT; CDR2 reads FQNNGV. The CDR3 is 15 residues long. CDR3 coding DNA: TGTGCCAGCAGCTTAGGGACAGGGGGCTTAGATACGCAGTATTTT. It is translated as CASSLGTGGLDTQYF.

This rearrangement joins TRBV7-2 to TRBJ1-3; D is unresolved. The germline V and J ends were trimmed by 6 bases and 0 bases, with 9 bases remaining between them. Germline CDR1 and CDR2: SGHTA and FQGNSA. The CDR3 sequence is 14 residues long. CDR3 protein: CASRPRNSGNTIYF. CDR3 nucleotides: TGTGCCAGCAGACCCAGGAACTCTGGAAACACCATATATTTT.

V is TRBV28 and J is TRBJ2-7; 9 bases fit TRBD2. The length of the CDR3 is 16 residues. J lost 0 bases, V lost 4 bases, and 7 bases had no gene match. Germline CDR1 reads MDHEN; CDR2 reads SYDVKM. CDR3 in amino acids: CASSSAGGVTSYEQYF. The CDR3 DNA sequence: TGTGCCAGCAGTTCGGCGGGGGGGGTTACCTCCTACGAGCAGTACTTC.